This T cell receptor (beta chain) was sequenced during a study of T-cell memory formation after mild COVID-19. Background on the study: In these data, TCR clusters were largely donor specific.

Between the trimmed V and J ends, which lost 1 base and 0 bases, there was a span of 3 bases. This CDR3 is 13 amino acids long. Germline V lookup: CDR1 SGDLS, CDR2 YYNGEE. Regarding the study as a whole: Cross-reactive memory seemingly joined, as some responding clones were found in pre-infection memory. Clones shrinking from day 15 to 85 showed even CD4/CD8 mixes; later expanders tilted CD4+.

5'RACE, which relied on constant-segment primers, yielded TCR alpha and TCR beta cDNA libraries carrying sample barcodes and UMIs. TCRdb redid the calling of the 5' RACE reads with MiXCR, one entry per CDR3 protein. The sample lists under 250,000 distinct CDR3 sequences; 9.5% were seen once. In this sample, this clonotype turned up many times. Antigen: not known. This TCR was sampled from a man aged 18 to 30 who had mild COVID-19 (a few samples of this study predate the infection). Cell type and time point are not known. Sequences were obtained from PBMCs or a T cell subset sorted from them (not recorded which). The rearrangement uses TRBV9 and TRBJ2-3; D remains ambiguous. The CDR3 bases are TGTGCCAGCAGCGTAACTAGCACAGATACGCAGTATTTT. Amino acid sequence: CASSVTSTDTQYF.